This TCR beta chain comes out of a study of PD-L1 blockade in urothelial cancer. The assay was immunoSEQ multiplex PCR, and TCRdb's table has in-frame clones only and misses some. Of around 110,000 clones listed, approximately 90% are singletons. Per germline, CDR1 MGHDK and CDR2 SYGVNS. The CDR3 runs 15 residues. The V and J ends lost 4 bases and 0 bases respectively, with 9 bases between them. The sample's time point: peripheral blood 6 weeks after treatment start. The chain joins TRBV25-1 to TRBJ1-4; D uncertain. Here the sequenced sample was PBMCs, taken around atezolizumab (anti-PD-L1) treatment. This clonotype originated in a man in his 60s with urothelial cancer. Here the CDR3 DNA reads TGTGCCAGCAGTGCGGCGGATTCAACTAATGAAAAACTGTTTTTT. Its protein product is CASSAADSTNEKLFF.